This T cell receptor beta chain is drawn from a study of T cell repertoires in cytomegalovirus infection. In the study overall: Based on public TCR beta signatures, there were indications of CMV infection and of a matching HLA type.

The CDR3 length is 15 residues. With 7 bases removed from V and 0 bases from J, the gap between germline ends came to 14 bases. CDR1 and CDR2 from the germline V gene are SGHTA and FQGNSA. This clonotype has just a few counts. Its antigen remains unknown. TCRdb re-called the reads through MiXCR, storing one row per CDR3 protein. Of fewer than 300,000 distinct CDR3 sequences detected, more than 20% appear once; the ten largest clones hold more than 11%. Study-level findings and limits: It was HLA-C-restricted CMV-specific TCR beta clonotypes that dominated the response ex vivo. Of the TCR beta families, the public ones yielded a cumulative frequency that identified carriers of CMV plus the relevant HLA.

Source material: PBMCs. This chain connects TRBV7-2 to TRBJ2-3; D perhaps matches TRBD1 (5 bases). The sequence was collected from a human donor in good health (CMV status not recorded). Some clones in this sample may be carry-over from other donors' samples. The CDR3 sequence: CASIPLGLSTDTQYF. CDR3 bases: TGTGCCAGCATCCCCCTGGGGCTTAGCACAGATACGCAGTATTTT.